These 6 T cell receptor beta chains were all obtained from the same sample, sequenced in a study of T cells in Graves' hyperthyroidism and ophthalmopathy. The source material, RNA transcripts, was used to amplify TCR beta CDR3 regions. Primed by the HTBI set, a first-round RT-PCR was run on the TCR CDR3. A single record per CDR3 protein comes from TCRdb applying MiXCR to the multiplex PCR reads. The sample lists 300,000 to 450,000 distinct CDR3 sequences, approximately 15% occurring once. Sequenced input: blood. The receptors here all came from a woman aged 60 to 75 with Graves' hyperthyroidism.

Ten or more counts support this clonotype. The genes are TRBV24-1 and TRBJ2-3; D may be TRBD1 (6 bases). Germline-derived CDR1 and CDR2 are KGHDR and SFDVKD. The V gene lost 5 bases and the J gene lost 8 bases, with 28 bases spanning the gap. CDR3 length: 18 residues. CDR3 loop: CATSAPPPDRTHRGTQYF. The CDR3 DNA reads TGTGCCACCAGTGCCCCACCCCCTGACAGGACCCACAGAGGTACGCAGTATTTT.

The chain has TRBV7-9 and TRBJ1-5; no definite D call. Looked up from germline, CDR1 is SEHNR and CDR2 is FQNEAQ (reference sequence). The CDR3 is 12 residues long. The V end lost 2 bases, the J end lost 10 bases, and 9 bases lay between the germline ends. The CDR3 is CASSLYGPPQHF. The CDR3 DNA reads TGTGCCAGCAGCTTATACGGGCCACCCCAGCATTTT.

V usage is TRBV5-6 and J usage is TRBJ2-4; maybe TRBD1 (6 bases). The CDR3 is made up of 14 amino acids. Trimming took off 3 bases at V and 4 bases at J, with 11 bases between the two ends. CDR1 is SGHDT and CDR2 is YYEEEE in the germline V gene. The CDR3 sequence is CASSSWTVKNIQYF. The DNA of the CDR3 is TGTGCCAGCAGCTCCTGGACAGTTAAAAACATTCAGTACTTC.

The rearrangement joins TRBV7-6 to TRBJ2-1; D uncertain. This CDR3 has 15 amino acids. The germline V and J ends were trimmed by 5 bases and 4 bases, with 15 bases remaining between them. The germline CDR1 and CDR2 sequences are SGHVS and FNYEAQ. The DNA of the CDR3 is TGTGCCAGCAGCCAAACCGGGTACTCTTACAATGAGCAGTTCTTC. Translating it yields CASSQTGYSYNEQFF.

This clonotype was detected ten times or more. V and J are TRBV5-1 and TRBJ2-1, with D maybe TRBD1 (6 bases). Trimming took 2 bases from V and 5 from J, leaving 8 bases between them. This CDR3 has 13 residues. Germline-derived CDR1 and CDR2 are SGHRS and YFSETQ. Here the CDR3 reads CASSFGQNNEQFF. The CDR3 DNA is TGCGCCAGCAGCTTTGGACAGAACAATGAGCAGTTCTTC. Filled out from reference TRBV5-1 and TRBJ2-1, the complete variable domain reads KAGVTQTPRYLIKTRGQQVTLSCSPISGHRSVSWYQQTPGQGLQFLFEYFSETQRNKGNFPGRFSGRQFSNSRSEMNVSTLELGDSALYLCASSFGQNNEQFFGPGTRLTVL.

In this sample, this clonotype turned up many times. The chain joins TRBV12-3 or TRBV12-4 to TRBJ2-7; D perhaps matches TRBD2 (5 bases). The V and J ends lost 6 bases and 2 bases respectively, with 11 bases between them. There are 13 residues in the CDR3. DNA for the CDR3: TGTGCCAGCAGCTCGGAGGCCCCCTACGAGCAGTACTTC. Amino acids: CASSSEAPYEQYF.